The rows below give T cell receptor beta chains drawn from one sample of a study of CD8 T cells in ankylosing spondylitis. One entry per CDR3 protein, called by TCRdb with MiXCR from the 5' RACE reads. The table includes some 52,000 distinct CDR3 sequences, about 7.8% detected once. The specimen was blood, either unsorted or a sorted T cell fraction (not recorded which). The source of these receptors is a female donor with ankylosing spondylitis or in good health (not recorded which). Both conserved end residues are part of each CDR3. The order of the fields is CDR3 DNA, CDR3 protein, J gene, V gene, clone size, D gene. The D gene is left open where the match is weak. Expanded clones are given a class, and other clones once, few, many or no size at all.

CDR3 DNA: TGTGCCAGCAGTTTAGCGGCTGGTGCGGAAAACTATGGCTACACCTTC; CDR3 protein: CASSLAAGAENYGYTF; J gene: TRBJ1-2; V gene: TRBV12-3/TRBV12-4; clone size: many; D gene: NA
CDR3 DNA: TGTGCCAGCAGTTTCCTATTGACTAGCGGAGAGACCCAGTACTTC; CDR3 protein: CASSFLLTSGETQYF; J gene: TRBJ2-5; V gene: TRBV6-2/TRBV6-3; clone size: many; D gene: TRBD2
CDR3 DNA: TGCGCCAGCAGCTTGGACAGTCTCTACGAGCAGTACTTC; CDR3 protein: CASSLDSLYEQYF; J gene: TRBJ2-7; V gene: TRBV5-1; clone size: many; D gene: NA
CDR3 DNA: TGCGCCAGCATCCCGTTGGCGGGGGCCGATGGTACGCAGTATTTT; CDR3 protein: CASIPLAGADGTQYF; J gene: TRBJ2-3; V gene: TRBV5-1; clone size: many; D gene: NA
CDR3 DNA: TGCAGCGTTGTAGAGGGGAACTATGGCTACACCTTC; CDR3 protein: CSVVEGNYGYTF; J gene: TRBJ1-2; V gene: TRBV29-1; clone size: many; D gene: NA
CDR3 DNA: TGTGCCAGCAGCCTCCGGGACGGCCCCTACAATGAGCAGTTCTTC; CDR3 protein: CASSLRDGPYNEQFF; J gene: TRBJ2-1; V gene: TRBV7-2; clone size: many; D gene: NA
CDR3 DNA: TGTGCCAGCAGCTTAGACGGATCTAGCACAGATACGCAGTATTTT; CDR3 protein: CASSLDGSSTDTQYF; J gene: TRBJ2-3; V gene: TRBV11-3; clone size: NA; D gene: NA
CDR3 DNA: TGTGCCAGCAGTTCCGCCTCTGGGGGCCTAGCCAGGGAGCTGTTTTTT; CDR3 protein: CASSSASGGLARELFF; J gene: TRBJ2-2; V gene: TRBV12-3/TRBV12-4; clone size: many; D gene: NA
CDR3 DNA: TGTGCCAGCAGTTACTCGGCGGCTCGGGGCACTGAAGCTTTCTTT; CDR3 protein: CASSYSAARGTEAFF; J gene: TRBJ1-1; V gene: TRBV6-2/TRBV6-3; clone size: many; D gene: NA
CDR3 DNA: TGTGCCAGCAGCCATCAGACTAGCTTGGCAGATACGCAGTATTTT; CDR3 protein: CASSHQTSLADTQYF; J gene: TRBJ2-3; V gene: TRBV7-2; clone size: many; D gene: TRBD2
CDR3 DNA: TGTGCCAGCAGCCAAGACCTCTACACTGAAGCTTTCTTT; CDR3 protein: CASSQDLYTEAFF; J gene: TRBJ1-1; V gene: TRBV14; clone size: many; D gene: NA
CDR3 DNA: TGTGCCAGCAGTGCAACCGGGACAGGGGCCACTGAAGCTTTCTTT; CDR3 protein: CASSATGTGATEAFF; J gene: TRBJ1-1; V gene: TRBV2; clone size: many; D gene: TRBD1
CDR3 DNA: TGTGCCAGCAGTTCGCTGGACGGTAACTATGGCTACACCTTC; CDR3 protein: CASSSLDGNYGYTF; J gene: TRBJ1-2; V gene: TRBV12-3/TRBV12-4; clone size: many; D gene: NA
CDR3 DNA: TGCAGTGCTAGTAGCGGGGGGGCCGGGGCAGAGACCCAGTACTTC; CDR3 protein: CSASSGGAGAETQYF; J gene: TRBJ2-5; V gene: TRBV20-1; clone size: many; D gene: TRBD2
CDR3 DNA: TGTGCCAGCAACGCGCCCGAGCGGGGGGAATCTCACTATGGCTACACCTTC; CDR3 protein: CASNAPERGESHYGYTF; J gene: TRBJ1-2; V gene: TRBV9; clone size: many; D gene: NA
CDR3 DNA: TGTGCCAGCAGGGGACGGTGGGATCAGCCCCAGCATTTT; CDR3 protein: CASRGRWDQPQHF; J gene: TRBJ1-5; V gene: TRBV12-3/TRBV12-4; clone size: many; D gene: NA
CDR3 DNA: TGCAGTGCTAGAGTCACGATCGGGCAGTTCTTC; CDR3 protein: CSARVTIGQFF; J gene: TRBJ2-1; V gene: TRBV20-1; clone size: many; D gene: NA
CDR3 DNA: TGCGCCAGCAGCTTGGTACAGGGAAACTATGGCTACACCTTC; CDR3 protein: CASSLVQGNYGYTF; J gene: TRBJ1-2; V gene: TRBV5-1; clone size: many; D gene: NA
CDR3 DNA: TGTGCCAGCAGTCGTAGGACAGAAAATGAAAAACTGTTTTTT; CDR3 protein: CASSRRTENEKLFF; J gene: TRBJ1-4; V gene: TRBV7-9; clone size: many; D gene: NA
CDR3 DNA: TGTACCAGCGGGACAGGGCAGGGTACGCAGTATTTT; CDR3 protein: CTSGTGQGTQYF; J gene: TRBJ2-3; V gene: TRBV12-3/TRBV12-4; clone size: few; D gene: TRBD1
CDR3 DNA: TGTGCCAGCAGCTTAAGCCGGGACAATGAGCAGTTCTTC; CDR3 protein: CASSLSRDNEQFF; J gene: TRBJ2-1; V gene: TRBV7-3; clone size: NA; D gene: NA
CDR3 DNA: TGCGCCAGCAGCTTACGTCTGAGGGGGAGCTCCTACAATGAGCAGTTCTTC; CDR3 protein: CASSLRLRGSSYNEQFF; J gene: TRBJ2-1; V gene: TRBV5-1; clone size: many; D gene: NA
CDR3 DNA: TGTGCCAGCACCCGGGACACTGAAGCTTTCTTT; CDR3 protein: CASTRDTEAFF; J gene: TRBJ1-1; V gene: TRBV5-6; clone size: NA; D gene: NA
CDR3 DNA: TGCAGTGCTCCCGGGGTAGCGGGGGACCGGGGCAAAAACATTCAGTACTTC; CDR3 protein: CSAPGVAGDRGKNIQYF; J gene: TRBJ2-4; V gene: TRBV20-1; clone size: many; D gene: TRBD2
CDR3 DNA: TGTGCCAGCAGCCCCTACCGGGACAATGGAGGCTACACCTTC; CDR3 protein: CASSPYRDNGGYTF; J gene: TRBJ1-2; V gene: TRBV7-6; clone size: many; D gene: NA
CDR3 DNA: TGTGCCAGCAGCTTAGCGTCCCCAGCCTCCTACAATGAGCAGTTCTTC; CDR3 protein: CASSLASPASYNEQFF; J gene: TRBJ2-1; V gene: TRBV7-2; clone size: few; D gene: NA
CDR3 DNA: TGTGCCAGCTCACCTGGGCAGGGCGCGGTTTATTTCACTGAAGCTTTCTTT; CDR3 protein: CASSPGQGAVYFTEAFF; J gene: TRBJ1-1; V gene: TRBV18; clone size: NA; D gene: NA
CDR3 DNA: TGTGCCAGCAGTATTAGTTATCGCCCCGATAATTCACCCCTCCACTTT; CDR3 protein: CASSISYRPDNSPLHF; J gene: TRBJ1-6; V gene: TRBV28; clone size: few; D gene: NA
CDR3 DNA: TGCAGTGCTAGGTACGACAAGCAAGAGACCCAGTACTTC; CDR3 protein: CSARYDKQETQYF; J gene: TRBJ2-5; V gene: TRBV20-1; clone size: NA; D gene: NA
CDR3 DNA: TGTGCCAGCAGTTTCGGGCCTGGCACAGATACGCAGTATTTT; CDR3 protein: CASSFGPGTDTQYF; J gene: TRBJ2-3; V gene: TRBV12-3/TRBV12-4; clone size: many; D gene: NA
CDR3 DNA: TGCAGTGCCCACGAGGGAGGGTCGGCCAATGAGCAGTTCTTC; CDR3 protein: CSAHEGGSANEQFF; J gene: TRBJ2-1; V gene: TRBV20-1; clone size: many; D gene: TRBD2
CDR3 DNA: TGTGCCAGCACCGGATACAGCGAGTATGGCTACACCTTC; CDR3 protein: CASTGYSEYGYTF; J gene: TRBJ1-2; V gene: TRBV12-3/TRBV12-4; clone size: many; D gene: NA
CDR3 DNA: TGCGCCAGCAGCTCCCGGACTAGCGGGGTCTACGAGCAGTACTTC; CDR3 protein: CASSSRTSGVYEQYF; J gene: TRBJ2-7; V gene: TRBV5-1; clone size: many; D gene: TRBD2
CDR3 DNA: TGTGCCAGCAGCCCATGGACGGGAGGCGTCCAGCCCCAGCATTTT; CDR3 protein: CASSPWTGGVQPQHF; J gene: TRBJ1-5; V gene: TRBV12-3/TRBV12-4; clone size: NA; D gene: NA
CDR3 DNA: TGCAGTGCTACAGGGGCCTACAATCAGCCCCAGCATTTT; CDR3 protein: CSATGAYNQPQHF; J gene: TRBJ1-5; V gene: TRBV20-1; clone size: many; D gene: NA
CDR3 DNA: TGCGCCAGCAGCTCAGGGACAGGGGGACGGAATGAAAAACTGTTTTTT; CDR3 protein: CASSSGTGGRNEKLFF; J gene: TRBJ1-4; V gene: TRBV5-1; clone size: many; D gene: TRBD1
CDR3 DNA: TGTGCCAGCAGCCAAGGTGGCAGGGCTAACTATGGCTACACCTTC; CDR3 protein: CASSQGGRANYGYTF; J gene: TRBJ1-2; V gene: TRBV14; clone size: few; D gene: NA
CDR3 DNA: TGCAGTGCTAGAGATGGTGGGGGGGCAGGAAATACGCAGTATTTT; CDR3 protein: CSARDGGGAGNTQYF; J gene: TRBJ2-3; V gene: TRBV20-1; clone size: many; D gene: NA
CDR3 DNA: TGTGCCAGCTCACCCACTGACTCGAGCACTGAAGCTTTCTTT; CDR3 protein: CASSPTDSSTEAFF; J gene: TRBJ1-1; V gene: TRBV18; clone size: NA; D gene: NA
CDR3 DNA: TGTGCCAGCAGTCCACCGGGACAGGGGTATTCACCCCTCCACTTT; CDR3 protein: CASSPPGQGYSPLHF; J gene: TRBJ1-6; V gene: TRBV12-3/TRBV12-4; clone size: many; D gene: TRBD1
CDR3 DNA: TGTGCCAGCAGAAATAGCGGGGGACTGTACCTTTTT; CDR3 protein: CASRNSGGLYLF; J gene: TRBJ2-3; V gene: TRBV5-6; clone size: many; D gene: TRBD2
CDR3 DNA: TGTGCCAGCAGCCTAGCGGAAGCCGGTCAGCCCCAGCATTTT; CDR3 protein: CASSLAEAGQPQHF; J gene: TRBJ1-5; V gene: TRBV7-8; clone size: NA; D gene: NA
CDR3 DNA: TGTGCCAGCAGTGCCCCGGGACTAGCGGCAGAGACCCAGTACTTC; CDR3 protein: CASSAPGLAAETQYF; J gene: TRBJ2-5; V gene: TRBV6-1; clone size: many; D gene: TRBD2
CDR3 DNA: TGTGCCAGCAGAACAGATTTCACAGATACGCAGTATTTT; CDR3 protein: CASRTDFTDTQYF; J gene: TRBJ2-3; V gene: TRBV7-2; clone size: NA; D gene: NA
CDR3 DNA: TGCGCCAGCAGCGCAAGACAGTTGAACACTGAAGCTTTCTTT; CDR3 protein: CASSARQLNTEAFF; J gene: TRBJ1-1; V gene: TRBV5-1; clone size: many; D gene: NA
CDR3 DNA: TGTGCCAGCAGCCAAGATATGGCGGGGGTTACCACAGATACGCAGTATTTT; CDR3 protein: CASSQDMAGVTTDTQYF; J gene: TRBJ2-3; V gene: TRBV4-2; clone size: many; D gene: TRBD2
CDR3 DNA: TGTGCCAGCAGCCGCTGGACAGGTAGCCAAGAGACCCAGTACTTC; CDR3 protein: CASSRWTGSQETQYF; J gene: TRBJ2-5; V gene: TRBV6-1; clone size: many; D gene: TRBD1
CDR3 DNA: TGCGCCAGCAGTTCTATCTTATGGGGTACGCAGTATTTT; CDR3 protein: CASSSILWGTQYF; J gene: TRBJ2-3; V gene: TRBV27; clone size: NA; D gene: NA
CDR3 DNA: TGTGCCAGCAGCTCCCCGGGGGCAGCAGAAGCTTTCTTT; CDR3 protein: CASSSPGAAEAFF; J gene: TRBJ1-1; V gene: TRBV7-9; clone size: many; D gene: NA
CDR3 DNA: TGCGCCAGCAGCCTCCCTGGGACCCCACCCACAGATACGCAGTATTTT; CDR3 protein: CASSLPGTPPTDTQYF; J gene: TRBJ2-3; V gene: TRBV5-1; clone size: many; D gene: NA
CDR3 DNA: TGTGCCAGCAGACGGGCGTCAGCTAATGAAAAACTGTTTTTT; CDR3 protein: CASRRASANEKLFF; J gene: TRBJ1-4; V gene: TRBV6-1; clone size: many; D gene: NA
CDR3 DNA: TGTGCCAGTAGGCCATATCAGCCCCAGCATTTT; CDR3 protein: CASRPYQPQHF; J gene: TRBJ1-5; V gene: TRBV19; clone size: many; D gene: NA
CDR3 DNA: TGCAGTGCTAAGTTCGACAGGGATACCGGGGAGCTGTTTTTT; CDR3 protein: CSAKFDRDTGELFF; J gene: TRBJ2-2; V gene: TRBV20-1; clone size: many; D gene: TRBD1
CDR3 DNA: TGTGCCAGCAGCCCGGACAGGGGCCCTTCACCCCTCCACTTT; CDR3 protein: CASSPDRGPSPLHF; J gene: TRBJ1-6; V gene: TRBV12-3/TRBV12-4; clone size: many; D gene: TRBD1
CDR3 DNA: TGTGCCAGCAGCTATAGGCCTAAGACAGGGGCCCCTAGCACAGATACGCAGTATTTT; CDR3 protein: CASSYRPKTGAPSTDTQYF; J gene: TRBJ2-3; V gene: TRBV7-8; clone size: many; D gene: TRBD1
CDR3 DNA: TGTGCCAGCAGTTCCGGGAGGGACTATGGCTACACCTTC; CDR3 protein: CASSSGRDYGYTF; J gene: TRBJ1-2; V gene: TRBV12-3/TRBV12-4; clone size: NA; D gene: NA
CDR3 DNA: TGCAGTGCTAGAGTTAACGATGCGGGGAGGGGTGCAGATACGCAGTATTTT; CDR3 protein: CSARVNDAGRGADTQYF; J gene: TRBJ2-3; V gene: TRBV20-1; clone size: NA; D gene: TRBD2
CDR3 DNA: TGCGCCAGCAGCCAAGAGCCCACGGCTACCGGGGAGCTGTTTTTT; CDR3 protein: CASSQEPTATGELFF; J gene: TRBJ2-2; V gene: TRBV4-1; clone size: few; D gene: NA
CDR3 DNA: TGTGCCACCAGCCAACGAAACCCGGGGACAGTTAGCAATCAGCCCCAGCATTTT; CDR3 protein: CATSQRNPGTVSNQPQHF; J gene: TRBJ1-5; V gene: TRBV3-1; clone size: few; D gene: TRBD1
CDR3 DNA: TGCAGCGTTGACAGGGTCGGGGGATTTAGCACAGATACGCAGTATTTT; CDR3 protein: CSVDRVGGFSTDTQYF; J gene: TRBJ2-3; V gene: TRBV29-1; clone size: many; D gene: NA